A selection of T cell receptor beta chains follows, all from one sample in a study of T cell responses to AZD1222 COVID-19 vaccine. Method: immunoSEQ multiplex PCR; TCRdb's copy keeps in-frame clones and lacks some. This sample has around 120,000 clones, with roughly 90% found just once. The material was peripheral blood, obtained on day 0 of AZD1222 vaccination. The receptors were gathered from an adult in good health. CDR3s include the opening cysteine and the closing phenylalanine or tryptophan. The D gene is left open where the match is weak. Size is omitted from some rows. Given values are once, few, many or a class for expanded clones.

D gene: -; V gene: TRBV12-5; CDR3 length: 13; J gene: TRBJ1-1; clone size: -; CDR3 protein: CASGMASNTEAFF; CDR3 DNA: TGTGCTAGTGGGATGGCCTCGAACACTGAAGCTTTCTTT
D gene: -; V gene: TRBV20-1; CDR3 length: 11; J gene: TRBJ2-5; clone size: -; CDR3 protein: CSAGLVETQYF; CDR3 DNA: TGCAGTGCGGGACTGGTAGAGACCCAGTACTTC
D gene: -; V gene: TRBV11-2; CDR3 length: 16; J gene: TRBJ2-1; clone size: -; CDR3 protein: CASSLWSSGGLGGQFF; CDR3 DNA: TGTGCCAGCAGCTTATGGTCTAGTGGGGGGCTTGGTGGGCAGTTCTTC
D gene: -; V gene: TRBV7-9; CDR3 length: 11; J gene: TRBJ2-7; clone size: -; CDR3 protein: CASSLGGVQYF; CDR3 DNA: TGTGCCAGCAGCTTAGGTGGGGTTCAGTACTTC
D gene: TRBD2; V gene: TRBV12-5; CDR3 length: 19; J gene: TRBJ2-1; clone size: -; CDR3 protein: CASGVPGLAGGLTYNEQFF; CDR3 DNA: TGTGCTAGTGGTGTGCCGGGACTAGCGGGAGGACTCACCTACAATGAGCAGTTCTTC
D gene: -; V gene: TRBV14; CDR3 length: 15; J gene: TRBJ1-1; clone size: -; CDR3 protein: CASSQTGPRRPEAFF; CDR3 DNA: TGTGCCAGCAGCCAAACAGGCCCGAGGAGACCTGAAGCTTTCTTT
D gene: TRBD1; V gene: TRBV7-9; CDR3 length: 16; J gene: TRBJ2-6; clone size: -; CDR3 protein: CASSSEQGAGANVLTF; CDR3 DNA: TGTGCCAGCAGCTCAGAACAGGGGGCCGGGGCCAACGTCCTGACTTTC
D gene: TRBD2; V gene: TRBV7-2; CDR3 length: 15; J gene: TRBJ2-1; clone size: few; CDR3 protein: CASSLMIAGDNEQFF; CDR3 DNA: TGTGCCAGCAGCTTAATGATAGCGGGAGACAATGAGCAGTTCTTC
D gene: TRBD1; V gene: TRBV6-5; CDR3 length: 15; J gene: TRBJ1-4; clone size: -; CDR3 protein: CASSPMTGVGEKLFF; CDR3 DNA: TGTGCCAGCAGCCCAATGACAGGGGTGGGTGAAAAACTGTTTTTT
D gene: TRBD1; V gene: TRBV15; CDR3 length: 15; J gene: TRBJ2-7; clone size: -; CDR3 protein: CATSSDRGHSYEQYF; CDR3 DNA: TGTGCCACCAGCTCCGACAGGGGGCACTCCTACGAGCAGTACTTC
D gene: -; V gene: TRBV27; CDR3 length: 15; J gene: TRBJ1-1; clone size: -; CDR3 protein: CASSFVGIGGTEAFF; CDR3 DNA: TGTGCCAGCAGTTTCGTAGGTATAGGGGGAACTGAAGCTTTCTTT